This entry lists 10 T cell receptor beta chains sequenced from one sample in a study of shared clonotypes between healthy human individuals. TCRdb's table, derived via immunoSEQ multiplex PCR, lists solely in-frame clones and lacks some. Seen here are about 2.3 million clones, 85% to 95% observed once, and the top ten hold 0.3% to 0.45%. The sample taken for sequencing was naive CD4+ T cells from PBMCs. Subset denoted: CD45RA+ positively selected. The receptors were gathered from a man in his late teens or twenties in good health. Some clones in this sample may be carry-over from other donors' samples.

The CDR3 sequence is CASSLAYGDEQFF. CDR3 bases: TGTGCCAGCAGCTTAGCGTACGGCGATGAGCAGTTCTTC. V gene TRBV7-8 combines with J gene TRBJ2-1; D unresolved. The V end lost 0 bases, the J end lost 8 bases, and 8 bases lay between the germline ends. CDR3 size: 13 residues. Per germline, CDR1 SGHVS and CDR2 FQNEAQ.

This chain uses TRBV27 with TRBJ2-2; D is uncertain. Per the germline V gene, CDR1 is MNHEY and CDR2 is SMNVEV (reference sequence). This CDR3 contains 16 residues. V was shortened by 3 bases and J by 4 bases, with 15 bases between the two germline ends. CDR3 in amino acids: CASSFNRLAGTGELFF. The CDR3 coding sequence is TGTGCCAGCAGTTTCAATCGATTAGCAGGCACCGGGGAGCTGTTTTTT.

The DNA of the CDR3 is TGTGCCAGCAGTGGGACTAGCGGGAGTGCAGATACGCAGTATTTT. Its translation is CASSGTSGSADTQYF. The chain is built from TRBV28 and TRBJ2-3, with 14 bases aligning to TRBD2. This CDR3 region has 15 residues. Germline values: CDR1 MDHEN, CDR2 SYDVKM. V lost 5 bases to trimming and J lost 4 bases; unmatched junction nucleotides: 2.

This clone was counted once. The J gene is TRBJ2-7, the V gene TRBV5-1; D not resolved. This CDR3 comprises 14 residues. Germline V gene sequence: CDR1 SGHRS, CDR2 YFSETQ. V dropped 0 bases and J dropped 2 bases, with 9 bases sitting between them. The CDR3 DNA sequence: TGCGCCAGCAGCTTGGCCCCACAGACCTACGAGCAGTACTTC. This sequence encodes CASSLAPQTYEQYF.

V usage is TRBV2 and J usage is TRBJ2-1, with 11 bases that match TRBD2. V lost 10 bases, J lost 2 bases, and 1 base stayed unmatched. CDR3 length: 13 residues. Germline CDR1 reads SNHLY; CDR2 reads FYNNEI. CDR3 sequence reads: CATGLAAYNEQFF. CDR3 bases: TGTGCCACGGGACTAGCGGCCTACAATGAGCAGTTCTTC.

The CDR3, as DNA: TGCGCCAGCAGCTGGGAGACAGGCGGCGGGGGCTATGGCTACACCTTC. It yields the protein CASSWETGGGGYGYTF. The V call is TRBV5-1, the J call TRBJ1-2, with D maybe TRBD1 (6 bases). The germline V gene has CDR1 SGHRS and CDR2 YFSETQ. This CDR3 region has 16 residues. Trimming removed 3 bases at V and 4 bases at J, with 19 bases between.

Points on this clone: Other DNA sequences within the sample encode an identical CDR3. The chain links TRBV28 to TRBJ2-7; 11 bases are a match to TRBD2. This CDR3 spans 14 amino acids. The germline V gene has CDR1 MDHEN and CDR2 SYDVKM. V dropped 4 bases and J dropped 3; count of bases not matched to a gene: 2. The CDR3 sequence is CASSSTSGSYEQYF. DNA for the CDR3: TGTGCCAGCAGTTCCACTAGCGGGAGCTACGAGCAGTACTTC. Using reference TRBV28 and TRBJ2-7 for the parts outside the CDR3, the full variable domain is DVKVTQSSRYLVKRTGEKVFLECVQDMDHENMFWYRQDPGLGLRLIYFSYDVKMKEKGDIPEGYSVSREKKERFSLILESASTNQTSMYLCASSSTSGSYEQYFGPGTRLTVT.

The V call is TRBV6-1, the J call TRBJ1-4; D is unclear. V was trimmed by 0 bases and J by 2 bases, leaving 10 bases between them. This CDR3 contains 16 residues. CDR1 MNHNS and CDR2 SASEGT come from the germline V gene. CDR3 amino acids: CASSEAPLPTNEKLFF. CDR3 DNA sequence: TGTGCCAGCAGTGAAGCCCCTCTTCCGACTAATGAAAAACTGTTTTTT.

The J gene is TRBJ1-1, the V gene TRBV5-1; tentatively, D is TRBD1 (5 bases). With 4 bases removed from V and 4 bases from J, the gap between germline ends came to 14 bases. The CDR3 totals 14 residues. Germline CDR1 reads SGHRS; CDR2 reads YFSETQ. CDR3 sequence reads: CASSRAPGGTEAFF. The DNA for the CDR3 is TGCGCCAGCAGCCGGGCCCCGGGGGGCACTGAAGCTTTCTTT.

The sample holds one count of this clone. The chain couples TRBV6-1 to TRBJ2-7, with D possibly called TRBD1 or TRBD2 (5 bases each). Trimming stripped 3 bases from V and 6 bases from J, with 12 bases between. There are 13 residues in the CDR3. CDR1 MNHNS and CDR2 SASEGT come from the germline V gene. CDR3 sequence (DNA): TGTGCCAGCAGTGAGGGGGTTACGGGCGAGCAGTACTTC. Its protein product is CASSEGVTGEQYF.